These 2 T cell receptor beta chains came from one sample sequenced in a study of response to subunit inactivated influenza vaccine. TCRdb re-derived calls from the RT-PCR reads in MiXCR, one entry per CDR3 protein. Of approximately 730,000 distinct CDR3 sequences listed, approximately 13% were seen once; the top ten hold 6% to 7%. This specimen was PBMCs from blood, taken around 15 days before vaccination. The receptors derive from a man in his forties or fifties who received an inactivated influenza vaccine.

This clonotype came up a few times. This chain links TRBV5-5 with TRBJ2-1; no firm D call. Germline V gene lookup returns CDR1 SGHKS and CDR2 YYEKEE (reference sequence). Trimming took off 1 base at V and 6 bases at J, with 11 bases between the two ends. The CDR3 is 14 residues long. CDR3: CASSLSLRANEQFF. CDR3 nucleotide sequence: TGTGCCAGCAGCTTGTCATTACGGGCCAATGAGCAGTTCTTC. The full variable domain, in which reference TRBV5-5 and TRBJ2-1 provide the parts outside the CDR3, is DAGVTQSPTHLIKTRGQQVTLRCSPISGHKSVSWYQQVLGQGPQFIFQYYEKEERGRGNFPDRFSARQFPNYSSELNVNALLLGDSALYLCASSLSLRANEQFFGPGTRLTVL.

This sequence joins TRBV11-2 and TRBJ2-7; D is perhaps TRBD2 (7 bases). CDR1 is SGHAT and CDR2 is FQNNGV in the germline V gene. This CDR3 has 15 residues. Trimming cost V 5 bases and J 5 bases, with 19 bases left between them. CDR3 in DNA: TGTGCCAGCAGCCTAGGGGGGAGGGTTGGCCACGAGCAGTACTTC. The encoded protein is CASSLGGRVGHEQYF. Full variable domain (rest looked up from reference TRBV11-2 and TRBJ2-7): EAGVAQSPRYKIIEKRQSVAFWCNPISGHATLYWYQQILGQGPKLLIQFQNNGVVDDSQLPKDRFSAERLKGVDSTLKIQPAKLEDSAVYLCASSLGGRVGHEQYFGPGTRLTVT.